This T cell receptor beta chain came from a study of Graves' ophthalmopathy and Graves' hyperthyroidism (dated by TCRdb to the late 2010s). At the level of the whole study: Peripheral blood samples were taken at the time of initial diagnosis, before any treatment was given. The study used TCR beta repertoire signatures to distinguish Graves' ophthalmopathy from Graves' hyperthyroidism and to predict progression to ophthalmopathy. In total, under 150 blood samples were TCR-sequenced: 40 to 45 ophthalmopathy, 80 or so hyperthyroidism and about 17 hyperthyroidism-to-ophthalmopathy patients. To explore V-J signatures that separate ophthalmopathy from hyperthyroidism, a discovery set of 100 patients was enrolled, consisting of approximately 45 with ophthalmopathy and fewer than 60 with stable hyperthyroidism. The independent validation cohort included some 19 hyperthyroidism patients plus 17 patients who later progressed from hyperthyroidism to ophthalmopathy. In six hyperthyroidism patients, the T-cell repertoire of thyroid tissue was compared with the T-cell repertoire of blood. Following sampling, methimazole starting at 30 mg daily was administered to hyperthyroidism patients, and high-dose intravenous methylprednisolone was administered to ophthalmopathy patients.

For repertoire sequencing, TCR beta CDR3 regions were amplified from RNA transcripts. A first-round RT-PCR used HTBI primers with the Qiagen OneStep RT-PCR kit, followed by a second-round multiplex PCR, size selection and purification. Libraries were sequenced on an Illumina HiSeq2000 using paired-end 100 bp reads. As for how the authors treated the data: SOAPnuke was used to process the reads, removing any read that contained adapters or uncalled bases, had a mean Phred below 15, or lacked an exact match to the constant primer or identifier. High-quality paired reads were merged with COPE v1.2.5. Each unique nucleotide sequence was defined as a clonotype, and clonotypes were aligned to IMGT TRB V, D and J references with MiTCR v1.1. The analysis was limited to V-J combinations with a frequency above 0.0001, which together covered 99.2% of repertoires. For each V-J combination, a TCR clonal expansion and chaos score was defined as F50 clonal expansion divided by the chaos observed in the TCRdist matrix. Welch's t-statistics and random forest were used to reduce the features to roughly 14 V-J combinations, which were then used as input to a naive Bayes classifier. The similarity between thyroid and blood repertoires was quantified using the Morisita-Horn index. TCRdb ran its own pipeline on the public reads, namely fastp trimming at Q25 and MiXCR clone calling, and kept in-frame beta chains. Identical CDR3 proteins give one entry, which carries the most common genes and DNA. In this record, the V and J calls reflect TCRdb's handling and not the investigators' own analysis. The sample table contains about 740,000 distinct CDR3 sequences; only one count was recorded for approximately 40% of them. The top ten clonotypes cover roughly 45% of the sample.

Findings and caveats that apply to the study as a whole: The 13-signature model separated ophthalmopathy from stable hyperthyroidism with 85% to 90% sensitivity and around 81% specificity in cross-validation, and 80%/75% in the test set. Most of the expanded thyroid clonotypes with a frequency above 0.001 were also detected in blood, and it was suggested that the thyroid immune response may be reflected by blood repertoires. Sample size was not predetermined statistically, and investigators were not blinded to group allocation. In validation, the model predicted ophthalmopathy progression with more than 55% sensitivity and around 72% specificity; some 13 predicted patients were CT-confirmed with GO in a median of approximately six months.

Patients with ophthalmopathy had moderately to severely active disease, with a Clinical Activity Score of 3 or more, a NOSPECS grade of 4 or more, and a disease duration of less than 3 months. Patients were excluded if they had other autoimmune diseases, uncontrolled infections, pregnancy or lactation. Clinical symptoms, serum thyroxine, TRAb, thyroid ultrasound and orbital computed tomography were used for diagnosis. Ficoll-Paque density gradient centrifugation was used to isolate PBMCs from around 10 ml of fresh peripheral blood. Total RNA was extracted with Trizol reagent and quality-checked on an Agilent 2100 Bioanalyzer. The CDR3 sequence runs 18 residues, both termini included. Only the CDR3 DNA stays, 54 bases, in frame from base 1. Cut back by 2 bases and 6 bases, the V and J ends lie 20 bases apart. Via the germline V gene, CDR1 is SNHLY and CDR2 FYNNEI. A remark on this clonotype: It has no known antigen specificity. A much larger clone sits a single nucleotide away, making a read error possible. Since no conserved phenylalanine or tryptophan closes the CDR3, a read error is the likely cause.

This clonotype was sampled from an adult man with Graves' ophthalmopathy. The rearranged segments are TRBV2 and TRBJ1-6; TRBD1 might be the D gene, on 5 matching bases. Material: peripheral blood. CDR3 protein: CASSEYGYRTGGNSPLHL. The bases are TGTGCCAGCAGTGAATACGGGTACAGGACCGGGGGTAATTCACCCCTCCACCTT.